These T cell receptor beta chains were read from a single sample in a study of beta chain features in type 1 diabetes. Sequenced by immunoSEQ multiplex PCR; TCRdb stores in-frame clones only, minus some. Seen here are hundreds of thousands of clones, over 13% observed once, and the top ten hold approximately 0.042%. Material: naive CD4+ T cells from blood. All receptors come from a man aged 18 to 30 with type 1 diabetes. CDR3s include the opening cysteine and the closing phenylalanine or tryptophan. D genes are given only for firm matches. Some rows mark clone size as missing; the rest say once, few, many or name a class of expanded clone.

d_call | j_call | clone_size | v_call | cdr3_aa | cdr3_nt
- | TRBJ1-5 | - | TRBV4-3 | CASSQERESNQPQHF | TGCGCCAGCAGCCAAGAGAGGGAGAGCAATCAGCCCCAGCATTTT
TRBD1 | TRBJ2-7 | few | TRBV5-4 | CASSRGTGIYEQYF | TGTGCCAGCAGCCGAGGGACAGGGATCTACGAGCAGTACTTC
- | TRBJ2-2 | - | TRBV5-4 | CASSLGGPGANTGELFF | TGTGCCAGCAGCTTGGGAGGCCCCGGGGCGAACACCGGGGAGCTGTTTTTT
TRBD2 | TRBJ2-5 | - | TRBV14 | CASSQDGLAGGETQYF | TGTGCCAGCAGCCAAGATGGGCTAGCGGGGGGAGAGACCCAGTACTTC
- | TRBJ2-1 | - | TRBV23-1 | CASSPLIYRALRMYEQFF | TGCGCCAGCAGTCCGTTAATTTACAGGGCTTTGAGGATGTATGAGCAGTTCTTC
- | TRBJ2-4 | few | TRBV18 | CASSPVEGNQYF | TGTGCCAGCTCACCGGTCGAGGGGAATCAGTACTTC
- | TRBJ2-1 | few | TRBV7-2 | CASSPQRGRGYEQFF | TGTGCCAGCAGCCCGCAGCGGGGCAGGGGGTATGAGCAGTTCTTC
TRBD1 | TRBJ2-2 | - | TRBV7-3 | CASSRNRGTGELFF | TGTGCCAGCAGCCGAAACAGGGGCACCGGGGAGCTGTTTTTT
- | TRBJ2-6 | - | TRBV25-1 | CASSGAEAGANVLTF | TGTGCCAGCAGTGGGGCAGAGGCTGGGGCCAACGTCCTGACTTTC
- | TRBJ1-1 | few | TRBV6-1 | CASMRGLLGNTEAFF | TGTGCCAGCATGCGGGGTCTGCTTGGGAACACTGAAGCTTTCTTT
TRBD1 | TRBJ1-5 | few | TRBV30 | CAWSSTGALGQPQHF | TGTGCCTGGAGTTCTACAGGGGCGTTGGGTCAGCCCCAGCATTTT
TRBD2 | TRBJ2-4 | few | TRBV29-1 | CSVAGGSRNIQYF | TGCAGCGTTGCCGGGGGGAGTAGAAACATTCAGTACTTC
TRBD2 | TRBJ2-1 | few | TRBV9 | CASSRTSGTNNEQFF | TGTGCCAGCAGCCGGACTAGCGGGACCAACAATGAGCAGTTCTTC
- | TRBJ2-2 | - | TRBV29-1 | CSVEEQGGGELFF | TGCAGCGTTGAAGAGCAGGGGGGCGGGGAGCTGTTTTTT
- | TRBJ2-3 | few | TRBV29-1 | CSVVRETTDTQYF | TGCAGCGTTGTAAGGGAGACCACAGATACGCAGTATTTT
- | TRBJ2-5 | few | TRBV28 | CASSFPILGKSQETQYF | TGTGCCAGCAGTTTCCCTATTCTGGGCAAGAGCCAAGAGACCCAGTACTTC
- | TRBJ2-1 | few | TRBV7-2 | CASSLGLPNEQFF | TGTGCCAGCAGCTTAGGACTACCCAATGAGCAGTTCTTC
- | TRBJ2-7 | few | TRBV25-1 | CASSAYEGNEQYF | TGTGCCAGCAGTGCCTATGAGGGAAACGAGCAGTACTTC
- | TRBJ2-6 | - | TRBV7-3 | CASSLKGANVLTF | TGTGCCAGCAGCCTCAAAGGCGCCAACGTCCTGACTTTC
- | TRBJ2-4 | - | TRBV6-5 | CASSPGTNIQYF | TGTGCCAGCAGCCCGGGGACCAACATTCAGTACTTC
TRBD1 | TRBJ2-7 | - | TRBV11-2 | CASSLRWTGYEQYF | TGTGCCAGCAGCTTACGTTGGACAGGGTACGAGCAGTACTTC
- | TRBJ2-4 | - | TRBV30 | CAWSGRLNLAKNIQYF | TGTGCCTGGTCGGGCCGATTAAACCTAGCCAAAAACATTCAGTACTTC
- | TRBJ1-1 | - | TRBV9 | CASSVDRTVNTEAFF | TGTGCCAGCAGCGTAGATCGGACAGTGAACACTGAAGCTTTCTTT
- | TRBJ1-1 | few | TRBV28 | CASSLWTANTEAFF | TGTGCCAGCAGTTTATGGACCGCGAACACTGAAGCTTTCTTT
TRBD2 | TRBJ2-1 | - | TRBV5-1 | CASRTSGKLYNEQFF | TGCGCCAGCAGGACTAGCGGGAAACTCTACAATGAGCAGTTCTTC
- | TRBJ2-1 | few | TRBV6-1 | CASSEAFGTPYNEQFF | TGTGCCAGCAGTGAAGCGTTCGGGACTCCCTACAATGAGCAGTTCTTC
- | TRBJ2-7 | few | TRBV28 | CASEKGYEQYF | TGTGCCAGCGAGAAGGGTTACGAGCAGTACTTC
- | TRBJ2-2 | few | TRBV27 | CASSLGVNTGELFF | TGTGCCAGCAGTTTAGGCGTCAACACCGGGGAGCTGTTTTTT
TRBD1 | TRBJ2-5 | - | TRBV7-2 | CASSPDRVQETQYF | TGTGCCAGCAGCCCCGACAGGGTTCAAGAGACCCAGTACTTC
- | TRBJ1-2 | - | TRBV29-1 | CSVADGKANYGYTF | TGCAGCGTTGCGGACGGGAAAGCTAACTATGGCTACACCTTC
- | TRBJ2-1 | - | TRBV7-7 | CASMDGLLNEQFF | TGTGCTAGCATGGACGGACTTCTCAATGAGCAGTTCTTC
TRBD2 | TRBJ2-7 | few | TRBV7-2 | CASSLARPSGGYEQYF | TGTGCCAGCAGCTTAGCGAGGCCTAGCGGGGGCTACGAGCAGTACTTC
- | TRBJ1-2 | - | TRBV29-1 | CSAGPEGDNYGYTF | TGCAGCGCCGGACCGGAGGGGGATAACTATGGCTACACCTTC
- | TRBJ1-1 | - | TRBV5-1 | CASSQQEPNTEAFF | TGCGCCAGCAGTCAACAGGAACCGAACACTGAAGCTTTCTTT
TRBD2 | TRBJ2-3 | few | TRBV30 | CACDPSGRGDTQYF | TGTGCCTGCGACCCTAGCGGGAGAGGGGATACGCAGTATTTT
TRBD2 | TRBJ2-1 | - | TRBV25-1 | CASSAAGAYNEQFF | TGTGCCAGCAGTGCCGCGGGGGCCTACAATGAGCAGTTCTTC
TRBD2 | TRBJ2-5 | few | TRBV19 | CATRGVQETQYF | TGTGCCACGCGGGGGGTCCAGGAGACCCAGTACTTC
- | TRBJ1-2 | - | TRBV7-9 | CASSRYGDGYTF | TGTGCCAGCAGCCGATATGGGGACGGCTACACCTTC
TRBD2 | TRBJ2-7 | few | TRBV5-6 | CASSPGTSGGRSYEQYF | TGTGCCAGCAGCCCGGGGACTAGCGGGGGGCGTTCCTACGAGCAGTACTTC
- | TRBJ2-5 | - | TRBV6-4 | CASSVAPGSETQYF | TGTGCCAGCAGTGTGGCTCCCGGGTCGGAGACCCAGTACTTC
TRBD1 | TRBJ1-2 | few | TRBV5-6 | CASRWGQAYGYTF | TGTGCCAGCAGATGGGGACAGGCGTATGGCTACACCTTC
- | TRBJ1-2 | - | TRBV27 | CASSPKGLLRDGYTF | TGTGCCAGCAGCCCAAAAGGACTCTTAAGGGATGGCTACACCTTC
- | TRBJ2-3 | few | TRBV30 | CAWRVSGTDTQYF | TGTGCCTGGAGAGTAAGCGGCACAGATACGCAGTATTTT
- | TRBJ2-6 | few | TRBV5-4 | CASTTSGANVLTF | TGTGCCAGCACCACATCTGGGGCCAACGTCCTGACTTTC
- | TRBJ1-2 | few | TRBV18 | CASSRGQKDYGYTF | TGTGCCAGCTCACGAGGACAGAAAGACTATGGCTACACCTTC
- | TRBJ2-7 | - | TRBV30 | CAWSVYYEQYF | TGTGCCTGGAGTGTATACTACGAGCAGTACTTC
- | TRBJ2-5 | - | TRBV5-1 | CASSLYGRGYQETQYF | TGCGCCAGCAGCTTGTACGGACGGGGGTACCAAGAGACCCAGTACTTC
- | TRBJ2-3 | - | TRBV7-3 | CASSSFTDTQYF | TGTGCCAGCAGCTCATTCACAGATACGCAGTATTTT
TRBD2 | TRBJ2-1 | - | TRBV5-6 | CASSLRLAGVNEQFF | TGTGCCAGCAGCTTGCGGCTAGCGGGAGTGAATGAGCAGTTCTTC
- | TRBJ2-3 | few | TRBV28 | CASSLIGEDTQYF | TGTGCCAGCAGTTTAATTGGAGAAGATACGCAGTATTTT
- | TRBJ1-2 | - | TRBV28 | CAIHPSTGDYGYTF | TGTGCCATCCACCCCTCGACAGGCGACTATGGCTACACCTTC
- | TRBJ2-7 | few | TRBV2 | CASSESTGSYEQYF | TGTGCCAGCAGTGAATCGACTGGAAGCTACGAGCAGTACTTC
TRBD1 | TRBJ2-4 | - | TRBV27 | CASSSGQVAAKNIQYF | TGTGCCAGCAGCTCTGGACAGGTCGCGGCCAAAAACATTCAGTACTTC
TRBD2 | TRBJ2-3 | few | TRBV4-3 | CASSIARGPWTTSDHTDTQYF | TGCGCCAGCAGTATAGCCCGAGGACCGTGGACTACTAGCGACCACACAGATACGCAGTATTTT
TRBD2 | TRBJ2-7 | - | TRBV5-6 | CASSPGGRYEQYF | TGTGCCAGCAGCCCGGGAGGGCGCTACGAGCAGTACTTC
- | TRBJ2-3 | few | TRBV5-1 | CASSLEGSGADTQYF | TGCGCCAGCAGCTTGGAAGGGAGTGGAGCAGATACGCAGTATTTT
- | TRBJ1-1 | - | TRBV29-1 | CSVGEVNTEAFF | TGCAGCGTTGGGGAGGTGAACACTGAAGCTTTCTTT
- | TRBJ2-1 | few | TRBV18 | CASSPRGLRDEQFF | TGTGCCAGCTCACCGAGGGGTCTGAGGGATGAGCAGTTCTTC